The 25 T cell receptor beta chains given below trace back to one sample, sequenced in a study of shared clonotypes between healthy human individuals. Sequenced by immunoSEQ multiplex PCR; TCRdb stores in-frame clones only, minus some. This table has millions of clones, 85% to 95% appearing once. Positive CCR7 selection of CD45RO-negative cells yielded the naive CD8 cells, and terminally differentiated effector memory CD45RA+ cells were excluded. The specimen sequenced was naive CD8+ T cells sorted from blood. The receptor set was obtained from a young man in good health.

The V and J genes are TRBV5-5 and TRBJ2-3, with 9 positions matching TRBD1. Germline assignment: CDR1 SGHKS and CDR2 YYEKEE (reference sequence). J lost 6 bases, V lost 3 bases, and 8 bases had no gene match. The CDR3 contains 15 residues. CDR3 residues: CASSSPGQGTDTQYF. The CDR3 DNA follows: TGTGCCAGCAGCTCCCCGGGACAGGGAACGGATACGCAGTATTTT.

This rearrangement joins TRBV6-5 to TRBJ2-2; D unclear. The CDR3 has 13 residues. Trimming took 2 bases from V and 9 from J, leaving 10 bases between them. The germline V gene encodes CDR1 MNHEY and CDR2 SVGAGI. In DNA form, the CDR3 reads TGTGCCAGCAGTTACACATCACAAAGGGAGCTGTTTTTT. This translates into CASSYTSQRELFF.

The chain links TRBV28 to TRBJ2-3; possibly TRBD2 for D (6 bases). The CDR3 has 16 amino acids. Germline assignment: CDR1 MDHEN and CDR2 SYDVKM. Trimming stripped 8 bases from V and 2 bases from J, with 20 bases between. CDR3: CASYQPPGDPTDTQYF. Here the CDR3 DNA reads TGTGCCAGCTACCAACCTCCGGGGGACCCCACAGATACGCAGTATTTT.

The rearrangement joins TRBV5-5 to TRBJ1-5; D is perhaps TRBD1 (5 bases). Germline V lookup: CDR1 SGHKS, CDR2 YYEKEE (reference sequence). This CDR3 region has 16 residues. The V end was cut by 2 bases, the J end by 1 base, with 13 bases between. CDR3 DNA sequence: TGTGCCAGCAGCTTAGATTCCGGGGGAAGCAATCAGCCCCAGCATTTT. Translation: CASSLDSGGSNQPQHF.

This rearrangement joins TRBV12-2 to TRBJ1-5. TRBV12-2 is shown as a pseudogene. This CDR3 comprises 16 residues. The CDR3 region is CATRLVEQISNQPQHF. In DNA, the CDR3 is TGTGCAACCCGACTTGTGGAGCAGATCAGCAATCAGCCCCAGCATTTT.

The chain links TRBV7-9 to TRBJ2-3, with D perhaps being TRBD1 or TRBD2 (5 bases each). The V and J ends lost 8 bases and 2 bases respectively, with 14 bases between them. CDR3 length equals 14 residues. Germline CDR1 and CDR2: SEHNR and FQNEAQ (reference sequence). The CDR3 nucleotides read TGTGCCAGCCTGGGGGAGACCGCCACAGATACGCAGTATTTT. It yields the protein CASLGETATDTQYF.

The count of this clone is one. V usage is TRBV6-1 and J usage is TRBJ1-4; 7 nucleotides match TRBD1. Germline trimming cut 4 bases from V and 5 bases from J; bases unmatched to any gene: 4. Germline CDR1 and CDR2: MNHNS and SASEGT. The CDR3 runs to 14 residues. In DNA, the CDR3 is TGTGCCAGCAGTGTGACAGGGCTGAATGAAAAACTGTTTTTT. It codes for CASSVTGLNEKLFF.

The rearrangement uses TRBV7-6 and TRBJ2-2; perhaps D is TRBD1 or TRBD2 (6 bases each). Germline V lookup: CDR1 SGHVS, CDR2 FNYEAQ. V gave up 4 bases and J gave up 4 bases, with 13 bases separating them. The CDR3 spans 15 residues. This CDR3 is CASSWGGGGTGELFF. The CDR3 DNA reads TGTGCCAGCAGCTGGGGAGGAGGGGGCACCGGGGAGCTGTTTTTT.

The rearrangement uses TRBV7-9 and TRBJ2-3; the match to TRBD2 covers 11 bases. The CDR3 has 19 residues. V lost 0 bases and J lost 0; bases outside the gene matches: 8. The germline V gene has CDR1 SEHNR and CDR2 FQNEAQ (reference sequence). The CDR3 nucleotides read TGTGCCAGCAGCTTAGCCCAACTCCTAGCGGGGGGTAGCACAGATACGCAGTATTTT. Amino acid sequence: CASSLAQLLAGGSTDTQYF.

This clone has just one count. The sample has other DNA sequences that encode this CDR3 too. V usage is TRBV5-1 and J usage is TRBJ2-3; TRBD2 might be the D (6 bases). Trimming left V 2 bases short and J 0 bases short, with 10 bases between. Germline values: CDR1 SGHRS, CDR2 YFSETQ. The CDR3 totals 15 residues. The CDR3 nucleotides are TGCGCCAGCAGCTTAGCGGGCAGTAGCACAGATACGCAGTATTTT. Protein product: CASSLAGSSTDTQYF.

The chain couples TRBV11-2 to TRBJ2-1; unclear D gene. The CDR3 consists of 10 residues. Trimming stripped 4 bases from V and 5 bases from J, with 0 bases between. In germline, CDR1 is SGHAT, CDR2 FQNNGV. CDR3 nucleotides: TGTGCCAGCAGCTACAATGAGCAGTTCTTC. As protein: CASSYNEQFF.

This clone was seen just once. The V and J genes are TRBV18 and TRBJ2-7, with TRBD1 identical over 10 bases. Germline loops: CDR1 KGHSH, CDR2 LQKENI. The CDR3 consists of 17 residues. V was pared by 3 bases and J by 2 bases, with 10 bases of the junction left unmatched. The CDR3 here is CASSPGQGSNGPYEQYF. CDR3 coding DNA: TGTGCCAGCTCACCGGGACAGGGGTCTAATGGGCCCTACGAGCAGTACTTC. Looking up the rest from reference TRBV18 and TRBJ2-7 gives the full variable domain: NAGVMQNPRHLVRRRGQEARLRCSPMKGHSHVYWYRQLPEEGLKFMVYLQKENIIDESGMPKERFSAEFPKEGPSILRIQQVVRGDSAAYFCASSPGQGSNGPYEQYFGPGTRLTVT.

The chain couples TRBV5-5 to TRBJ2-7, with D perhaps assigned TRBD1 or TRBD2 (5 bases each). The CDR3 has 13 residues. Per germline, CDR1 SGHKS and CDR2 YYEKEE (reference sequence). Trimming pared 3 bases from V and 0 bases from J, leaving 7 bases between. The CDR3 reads CASSWDPSYEQYF. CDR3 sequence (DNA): TGTGCCAGCAGCTGGGACCCCTCCTACGAGCAGTACTTC.

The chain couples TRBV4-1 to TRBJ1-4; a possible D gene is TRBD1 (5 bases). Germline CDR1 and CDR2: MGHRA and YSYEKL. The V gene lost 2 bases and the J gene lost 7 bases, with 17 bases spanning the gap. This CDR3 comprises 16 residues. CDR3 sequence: CASSQFAAREGEKLFF. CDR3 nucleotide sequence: TGCGCCAGCAGCCAATTTGCCGCCAGGGAGGGTGAAAAACTGTTTTTT.

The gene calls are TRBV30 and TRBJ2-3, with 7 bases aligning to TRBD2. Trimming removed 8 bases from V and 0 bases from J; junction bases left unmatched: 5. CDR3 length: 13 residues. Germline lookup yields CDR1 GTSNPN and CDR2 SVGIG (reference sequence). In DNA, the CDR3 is TGTGCCCTCACTAGCGTTAGCACAGATACGCAGTATTTT. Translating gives CALTSVSTDTQYF.

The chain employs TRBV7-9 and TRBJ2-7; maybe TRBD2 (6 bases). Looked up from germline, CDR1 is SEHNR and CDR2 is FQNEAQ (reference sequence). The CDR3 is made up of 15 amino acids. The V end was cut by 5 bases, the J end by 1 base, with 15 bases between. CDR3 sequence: CASSPGRGPSYEQYF. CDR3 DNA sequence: TGTGCCAGCAGCCCCGGGAGAGGGCCTTCCTACGAGCAGTACTTC.

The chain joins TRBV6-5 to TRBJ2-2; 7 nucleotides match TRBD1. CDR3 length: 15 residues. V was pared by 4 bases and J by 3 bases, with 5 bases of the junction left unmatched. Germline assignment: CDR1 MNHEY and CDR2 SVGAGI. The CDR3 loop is CASSLDRTDTGELFF. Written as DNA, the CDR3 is TGTGCCAGCAGTTTGGACAGGACTGACACCGGGGAGCTGTTTTTT.

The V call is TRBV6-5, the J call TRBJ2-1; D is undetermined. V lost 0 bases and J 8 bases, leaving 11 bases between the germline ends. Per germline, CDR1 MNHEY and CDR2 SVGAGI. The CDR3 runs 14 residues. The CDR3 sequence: CASSYSISGDEQFF. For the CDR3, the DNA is TGTGCCAGCAGTTACTCGATATCTGGGGATGAGCAGTTCTTC.

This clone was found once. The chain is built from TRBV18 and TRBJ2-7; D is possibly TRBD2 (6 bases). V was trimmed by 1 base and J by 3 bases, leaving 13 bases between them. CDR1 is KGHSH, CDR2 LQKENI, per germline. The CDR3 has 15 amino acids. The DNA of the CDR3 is TGTGCCAGCTCACCACTCGGAGGGATAGACTACGAGCAGTACTTC. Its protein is CASSPLGGIDYEQYF. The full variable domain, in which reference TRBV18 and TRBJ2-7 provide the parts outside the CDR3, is NAGVMQNPRHLVRRRGQEARLRCSPMKGHSHVYWYRQLPEEGLKFMVYLQKENIIDESGMPKERFSAEFPKEGPSILRIQQVVRGDSAAYFCASSPLGGIDYEQYFGPGTRLTVT.

The CDR3 spells CASSYGTEQFF. CDR3 in DNA: TGTGCCAGCAGTTACGGGACAGAGCAGTTCTTC. The rearrangement links TRBV6-6 to TRBJ2-1; perhaps TRBD1 as D (6 bases). The ends were cut back, 2 bases at V and 10 bases at J, with 6 bases in the middle. The CDR3 spans 11 residues. CDR1 and CDR2 (germline): MNHNY, SVGAGI (reference sequence).

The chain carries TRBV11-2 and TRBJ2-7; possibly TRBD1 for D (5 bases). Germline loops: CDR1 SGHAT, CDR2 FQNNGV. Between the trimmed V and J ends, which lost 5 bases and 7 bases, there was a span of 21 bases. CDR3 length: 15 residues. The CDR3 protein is CASSNPQQGIWEQYF. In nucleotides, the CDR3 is TGTGCCAGCAGCAATCCACAGCAGGGAATTTGGGAGCAGTACTTC.

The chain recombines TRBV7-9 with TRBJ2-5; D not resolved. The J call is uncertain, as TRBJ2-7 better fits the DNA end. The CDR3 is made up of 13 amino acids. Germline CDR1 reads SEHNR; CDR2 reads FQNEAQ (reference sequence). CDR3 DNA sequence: TGTGCCAGCAGCTTCGGTGGCGCCTACGAGCAGTACTTC. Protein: CASSFGGAYEQYF.

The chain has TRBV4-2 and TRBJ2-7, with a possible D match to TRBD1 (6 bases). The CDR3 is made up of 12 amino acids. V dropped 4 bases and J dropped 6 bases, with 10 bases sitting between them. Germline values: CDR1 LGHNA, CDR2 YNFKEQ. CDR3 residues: CASSLGAGEQYF. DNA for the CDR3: TGTGCCAGCAGCCTGGGGGCTGGCGAGCAGTACTTC.

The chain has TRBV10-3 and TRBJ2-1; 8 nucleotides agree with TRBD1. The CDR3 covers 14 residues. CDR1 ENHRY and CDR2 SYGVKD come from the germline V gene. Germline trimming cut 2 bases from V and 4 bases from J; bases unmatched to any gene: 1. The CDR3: CAISETGGYNEQFF. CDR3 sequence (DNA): TGTGCCATCAGTGAGACAGGGGGGTACAATGAGCAGTTCTTC.

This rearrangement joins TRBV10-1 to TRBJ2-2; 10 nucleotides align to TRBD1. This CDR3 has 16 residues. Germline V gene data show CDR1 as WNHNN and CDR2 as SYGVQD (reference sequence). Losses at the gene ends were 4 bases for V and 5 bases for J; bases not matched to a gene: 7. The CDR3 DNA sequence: TGCGCCAGCAGTGCCGACAGGGGGCTCGTAACCGGGGAGCTGTTTTTT. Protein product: CASSADRGLVTGELFF.